This is a list of T cell receptor beta chains from one sample in a study of cytomegalovirus exposure and HLA in healthy donors. Here immunoSEQ multiplex PCR was the method, and the copy in TCRdb shows in-frame clones only, minus some. The repertoire includes 240,000 or so clones, approximately 86% of them detected once, and 1.2% sits in the top ten. Material for sequencing was PBMCs. The receptor source for this set is a woman between 25 and 40 years old in good health and CMV-seropositive. CDR3s leave out the opening cysteine and the closing phenylalanine or tryptophan. D genes are given only for firm matches.

cdr3_length j_call d_call v_call cdr3_aa
11 TRBJ2-3 TRBD1 TRBV7-9 ARADRRTDTQY
18 TRBJ2-7 TRBD1 TRBV27 ASSYLHRDRDLVSSYEQY
14 TRBJ2-1 TRBD2 TRBV7-9 ASSLTLAGGGNEQF
13 TRBJ2-2 TRBD1 TRBV2 ASRVDRGRTGELF
18 TRBJ2-2 TRBD2 TRBV9 ASSVELGLAEKIHTGELF
14 TRBJ2-5 TRBD1 TRBV27 ASSHLPGQGVETQY
15 TRBJ2-1 TRBD2 TRBV7-6 ASSKRTSGMPDNEQF
13 TRBJ2-1 TRBD1 TRBV5-6 ASSRGAGGWNEQF
14 TRBJ1-3 NA TRBV10-3 AIMEFGGVRGNTIY
13 TRBJ1-5 NA TRBV7-9 ASSLEEGKGQPQH
13 TRBJ1-2 NA TRBV21-1 ASSPSGLSFYGYT
12 TRBJ1-1 NA TRBV7-2 ASSLYGGYTEAF
11 TRBJ2-1 NA TRBV29-1 SVQGSSYNEQF
10 TRBJ2-7 TRBD1 TRBV2 ASSATGREQY
16 TRBJ1-5 TRBD1 TRBV15 ATSRELGQINSNQPQH
15 TRBJ2-3 TRBD1 TRBV6-1 ASSEARQGSSRDTQY
13 TRBJ2-3 TRBD2 TRBV13 ASSLIGGRLNTQY
13 TRBJ2-7 NA TRBV5-1 ASSLGGTAGYEQY
11 TRBJ2-5 NA TRBV7-2 ASSFTGLETQY
15 TRBJ2-3 NA TRBV11-2 ASSLGFRATSTDTQY
16 TRBJ2-5 TRBD2 TRBV30 AWSITLAGGPGGETQY
10 TRBJ2-5 NA TRBV5-4 ASSPRGETQY
11 TRBJ1-2 TRBD1 TRBV28 ASSQGTVRGYT
12 TRBJ2-5 NA TRBV9 ASSVDFSRETQY
13 TRBJ2-1 NA TRBV12-5 ASGFGGSGLNEQF
13 TRBJ1-3 NA TRBV9 ASSVEGAVGNTIY
10 TRBJ2-1 NA TRBV2 ASSRDTQGEF
11 TRBJ1-1 NA TRBV7-8 ASSARIIGEAF
12 TRBJ2-1 NA TRBV11-3 ASSTDSFYNEQF
12 TRBJ2-3 NA TRBV19 ASRDSSSTDTQY
16 TRBJ2-3 TRBD2 TRBV7-8 ASSSGKAGEAGTDTQY
8 TRBJ1-2 NA TRBV6-1 ASSGERTV
15 TRBJ2-2 TRBD1 TRBV25-1 ASSEWARQGDTGELF
14 TRBJ2-1 TRBD1 TRBV27 ASIHPGTGGSVEQF
13 TRBJ2-1 NA TRBV5-4 ASSHLRKRYNEQF
11 TRBJ1-2 TRBD1 TRBV6-5 ASRRRGLTGYT
13 TRBJ2-2 NA TRBV7-8 ASSLVVRLTGELF
12 TRBJ2-7 TRBD1 TRBV18 ASSRDRVSYEQY
11 TRBJ1-1 NA TRBV13 ASSLNQGRVAF
11 TRBJ2-7 TRBD1 TRBV15 ATSPRGQGEQY
14 TRBJ2-7 NA TRBV28 ASSLGSLAGGYEQY
17 TRBJ2-1 TRBD2 TRBV2 ASSEGVWSETSGDNEQF
14 TRBJ2-1 TRBD1 TRBV29-1 SGMDAGQGVYNEQF
9 TRBJ2-7 TRBD1 TRBV30 AWRLDRVQY
12 TRBJ2-7 NA TRBV7-2 ASSLGGGYYEQY
11 TRBJ1-2 NA TRBV9 ASSPGTGYGYT
12 TRBJ2-2 NA TRBV19 ASTTLVGTGELF
11 TRBJ2-1 TRBD2 TRBV27 ASREGTYNEQF
13 TRBJ1-1 NA TRBV27 ASSLSHGEAFRAF
12 TRBJ2-7 TRBD1 TRBV5-4 ASSFPGQGYEQY